This TCR beta chain was sequenced during a study of cytomegalovirus exposure and HLA in healthy donors. Study-wide findings and caveats: Confirmation in vitro established that a few CMV-associated chains were specific for CMV antigens. TCR beta V- and J-gene trimming, according to a later analysis, was linked to a missense DCLRE1C variant.

PCR used 60 Vbeta primers and 13 Jbeta primers. Profiled with immunoSEQ multiplex PCR; TCRdb holds only in-frame clones, not every one. The repertoire has about 160,000 clones, roughly four fifths of them found once; the top ten carry about 1.6%. V shed 6 bases and J shed 6 bases, with 16 bases lying between them. Germline CDR1 SNHLY, CDR2 FYNNEI. The CDR3 extends over 14 amino acids. About this clone: Antigen specificity is unknown.

The TCR comes from a man aged 35-49 years in good health and CMV-seronegative. The sample consisted of PBMCs. The chain couples TRBV2 to TRBJ2-3, with D possibly being TRBD1 (6 bases). This CDR3 is CASRRTAAGDTQYF. CDR3 coding DNA: TGTGCCAGCAGGCGGACAGCGGCAGGCGATACGCAGTATTTT.